One sample yielded the 6 T cell receptor beta chains listed below, sequenced in a study of blood T cell repertoires in COVID-19. Generated by immunoSEQ multiplex PCR, the TCRdb table keeps only in-frame clones and is missing some. The sample lists 150,000 to 190,000 clones, 75% to 90% occurring once. The sequenced material came from peripheral blood. Receptor source: a man in his 60s with acute or convalescent COVID-19.

This chain links TRBV4-2 with TRBJ1-2, with D possibly TRBD1 on 5 matching bases. This CDR3 spans 15 amino acids. The V gene lost 4 bases and the J gene lost 2 bases, with 14 bases spanning the gap. Per germline, CDR1 LGHNA and CDR2 YNFKEQ. This CDR3 is CASSPTPQVNYGYTF. CDR3 DNA sequence: TGTGCCAGCAGCCCGACCCCACAGGTGAACTATGGCTACACCTTC.

The chain combines TRBV6-5 with TRBJ1-2; TRBD1 matches 8 bases. Germline values: CDR1 MNHEY, CDR2 SVGAGI. Unmatched junction bases numbered 15, after V lost 8 bases and J lost 7 bases. CDR3 length: 15 amino acids. CDR3 region: CASRRAGGEGSGYTF. The CDR3 nucleotides are TGTGCCAGCCGGCGGGCAGGGGGCGAAGGAAGTGGCTACACCTTC.

This chain connects TRBV6-5 to TRBJ1-1, with D possibly being TRBD1 (5 bases). The CDR3 length is 12 residues. V lost 5 bases to trimming and J lost 6 bases, with 10 bases between them. The germline gives CDR1 MNHEY, CDR2 SVGAGI. CDR3 amino acids: CASSHRRAEAFF. The CDR3 bases are TGTGCCAGCAGTCACAGGAGGGCTGAAGCTTTCTTT.

J is TRBJ1-1 and V is TRBV30, with unresolved D. V was shortened by 0 bases and J by 8 bases, with 13 bases between the two germline ends. Looked up from germline, CDR1 is GTSNPN and CDR2 is SVGIG (reference sequence). The CDR3 contains 13 residues. The CDR3 reads CAWSVSGGSEAFF. CDR3 nucleotide sequence: TGTGCCTGGAGTGTATCGGGAGGGAGCGAAGCTTTCTTT. Full variable domain (remainder filled in from reference TRBV30 and TRBJ1-1): SQTIHQWPATLVQPVGSPLSLECTVEGTSNPNLYWYRQAAGRGLQLLFYSVGIGQISSEVPQNLSASRPQDRQFILSSKKLLLSDSGFYLCAWSVSGGSEAFFGQGTRLTVV.

This sequence joins TRBV6-1 and TRBJ2-2, with TRBD2 as a possible D gene (5 bases). Germline-derived CDR1 and CDR2 are MNHNS and SASEGT. V lost 11 bases, J lost 4 bases, and 11 bases lay in between. The CDR3 has 12 amino acids. The CDR3 DNA sequence: TGTGCCGGCACTACTAGCACCGGGGAGCTGTTTTTT. Translating gives CAGTTSTGELFF.

The chain couples TRBV19 to TRBJ1-1; D is unclear. Germline CDR1 and CDR2: LNHDA and SQIVND (reference sequence). There are 12 residues in the CDR3. The V and J ends lost 5 bases and 2 bases respectively, with 6 bases between them. CDR3 nucleotides: TGTGCCAGTAGTGTAACAAACACTGAAGCTTTCTTT. Its protein product is CASSVTNTEAFF. Full variable domain (outside the CDR3, taken from reference TRBV19 and TRBJ1-1): DGGITQSPKYLFRKEGQNVTLSCEQNLNHDAMYWYRQDPGQGLRLIYYSQIVNDFQKGDIAEGYSVSREKKESFPLTVTSAQKNPTAFYLCASSVTNTEAFFGQGTRLTVV.